This T cell receptor (beta chain) comes out of a study of OX40 agonist ivuxolimab in advanced cancers. The CDR3 runs to 12 residues. Looked up from germline, CDR1 is WSHSY and CDR2 is SAAADI. Trimming cost V 2 bases and J 4 bases, with 6 bases left between them. Excluded were patients having autoimmune disease history or systemic immunosuppression. Using immunoSEQ multiplex PCR, the repertoire was profiled, and TCRdb retains in-frame clones only, with some absent. The sample yields 70,000 or so clones, around 83% seen once. This TCR derives from an adult with an advanced solid tumor such as melanoma, head and neck, liver or kidney cancer. The chain combines TRBV10-2 with TRBJ2-7, with D maybe TRBD1 (5 bases). Sequenced here: CD4+ or CD8+ T cells sorted from blood, sampled in a trial of the OX40 agonist ivuxolimab. CDR3 amino acids: CASSERGYEQYF. As DNA, the CDR3 is TGCGCCAGCAGTGAGAGGGGATACGAGCAGTACTTC.